This T cell receptor beta chain was observed in a study of T cells after yellow fever vaccination. Background on the study: Low-cell-number fractions underwent preparation using SMART-Seq v4 Ultra Low Input. Study-level findings and limits: Most primary-vaccination clones recurred post-booster (under 98% CD4, roughly 90% CD8).

Deletions cut 2 bases from V and 9 bases from J, with 11 bases between. Germline CDR1 and CDR2: MNHEY and SVGAGI. The CDR3 spans 13 residues. Conversion of TCR transcripts into cDNA relied on 5'RACE template switching, which added a universal primer site and UMIs. MiXCR, run by TCRdb on the 5' RACE reads, gives a single entry per CDR3 protein. The sample has fewer than 650,000 distinct CDR3 sequences, just over 20% seen once. As concerns this clonotype: No antigen is known for it.

The chain uses TRBV6-5 and TRBJ2-1; D not resolved. The sequence came from a man aged 18 to 29 who received the YFV17D yellow fever vaccine. The sequences come from PBMCs, collected approximately 22 days after the first yellow fever vaccination. CDR3 region: CASSYPGDSEQFF. The CDR3, as DNA: TGTGCCAGCAGTTACCCTGGGGATAGTGAGCAGTTCTTC.